These 30 T cell receptor beta chains were sequenced from one sample in a study of T cell repertoires in cytomegalovirus infection. Their cognate antigens are unknown. Via MiXCR, TCRdb re-called the reads, giving one row per CDR3 protein. The sample consists of a few hundred thousand distinct CDR3 sequences, around 40% of them appearing once. The specimen was cultured PBMCs, collected from culture after CMV antigen stimulation. All receptors come from a human donor in good health (CMV status not recorded). Some clones in this sample may be carry-over from other donors' samples.

Note on this clonotype: A much bigger clone sits one base away, suggesting this may be a read error. The chain links TRBV7-2 to TRBJ2-1; 12 nucleotides agree with TRBD2. The CDR3 is made up of 15 amino acids. Germline lookup yields CDR1 SGHTA and CDR2 FQGNSA. CDR3 DNA sequence: TGTGCCAGCAGACTAGCGGGGGGCTCCTTCAATGAGCAGTTCTTC. Residues: CASRLAGGSFNEQFF.

The chain uses TRBV7-2 and TRBJ2-5; TRBD2 agrees at 7 bases. The V gene's germline CDR1 is SGHTA and CDR2 FQGNSA. The CDR3 length is 14 residues. J was trimmed by 5 bases and V by 5 bases; bases with no gene match: 8. CDR3 region: CASSQQRGGETQYF. The CDR3 coding sequence is TGTGCCAGCAGCCAACAGCGGGGCGGGGAGACCCAGTACTTC.

This clonotype was observed a few times. CDR3 residues: CASSLSLQLKNQPQHF. DNA of the CDR3: TGTGCCAGCAGTTTAAGTCTACAACTTAAAAATCAGCCCCAGCATTTT. The chain carries TRBV12-3 or TRBV12-4 and TRBJ1-5; D ambiguous. The ends were cut back, 2 bases at V and 4 bases at J, with 15 bases in the middle. The CDR3 has 16 residues.

This clonotype was seen a handful of times. CDR3 in amino acids: CASSSGTSLGEQYF. As DNA, the CDR3 is TGTGCCAGCAGCTCCGGGACTAGTCTGGGCGAGCAGTACTTC. The V gene is TRBV7-3, the J gene TRBJ2-7, with TRBD2 identical over 8 bases. Losses at the gene ends were 4 bases for V and 6 bases for J; bases not matched to a gene: 8. Germline-derived CDR1 and CDR2 are SGHTA and FQGTGA. This CDR3 has 14 amino acids.

This clonotype has more than one count but fewer than ten. The rearrangement uses TRBV12-3 or TRBV12-4 and TRBJ2-5; D might be TRBD1 (6 bases). Deletions cut 4 bases from V and 7 bases from J, with 19 bases between. The CDR3 extends over 15 amino acids. CDR3 DNA sequence: TGTGCCAGCAGTTCTACCCCAGAACAGGGATGGACCCAGTACTTC. Translated, it gives CASSSTPEQGWTQYF.

The chain is built from TRBV7-3 and TRBJ2-7; either TRBD1 or TRBD2 may fit D (5 bases each). Germline V lookup: CDR1 SGHTA, CDR2 FQGTGA. Trimming removed 9 bases from V and 3 bases from J, with 21 bases in between. The CDR3 contains 15 residues. CDR3 sequence: CASTRGVYGHYEQYF. The CDR3 DNA sequence: TGTGCCAGTACCCGAGGGGTCTACGGACACTACGAGCAGTACTTC.

Written as DNA, the CDR3 is TGTGCCAGCAGCTTAGAGGCAGGGTTGACAGATACGCAGTATTTT. This codes for CASSLEAGLTDTQYF. The rearrangement uses TRBV7-9 and TRBJ2-3; weak D call: TRBD1 (5 bases). Germline V gives CDR1 SEHNR, CDR2 FQNEAQ (reference sequence). Trimming left V 1 base short and J 3 bases short, with 11 bases between. The length of the CDR3 is 15 residues.

The chain carries TRBV4-1 and TRBJ2-2, with 7 bases matching TRBD2. The germline V gene has CDR1 MGHRA and CDR2 YSYEKL. The V and J ends lost 1 base and 8 bases, in that order; junction bases with no gene match: 7. The CDR3 has 15 amino acids. CDR3 loop: CASSQVASGAGELFF. In DNA, the CDR3 is TGCGCCAGCAGCCAAGTGGCTAGCGGAGCAGGGGAGCTGTTTTTT.

This clonotype was seen a handful of times. J is TRBJ2-7 and V is TRBV6-2 or TRBV6-3; D is possibly TRBD1 or TRBD2 (5 bases each). CDR1 MNHEY and CDR2 SVGEGT come from the germline V gene. V lost 7 bases to trimming and J lost 4 bases, with 14 bases between them. The length of the CDR3 is 13 residues. The CDR3 sequence is CASIKGTSYEQYF. The DNA of the CDR3 is TGTGCCAGCATTAAGGGGACGTCGTACGAGCAGTACTTC.

This clonotype was counted a few times. The chain joins TRBV20-1 to TRBJ1-3, with D hard to call. V was pared by 0 bases and J by 2 bases, with 5 bases between. Germline loops: CDR1 DFQATT, CDR2 SNEGSKA (reference sequence). This CDR3 has 13 residues. This chain's CDR3 is CSAREGAGNTIYF. CDR3 in DNA: TGCAGTGCTAGAGAGGGTGCTGGAAACACCATATATTTT.

This clonotype was picked up one time. The chain is built from TRBV3-1 and TRBJ2-5; 8 bases match TRBD2. There are 13 residues in the CDR3. With 8 bases clipped from V and 1 base from J, the junction kept 3 bases outside the gene matches. Germline V gene lookup returns CDR1 LGHDT and CDR2 YNNKEL (reference sequence). The CDR3 protein is CASQTSGQETQYF. As DNA, the CDR3 is TGTGCCAGCCAAACTAGCGGCCAAGAGACCCAGTACTTC.

This clonotype was seen more than once but under ten times. The chain has TRBV6-1 and TRBJ1-2; D gene uncertain. Trimming left V 10 bases short and J 5 bases short, with 26 bases between. The CDR3 covers 16 residues. Germline V gene sequence: CDR1 MNHNS, CDR2 SASEGT. As DNA, the CDR3 is TGTGCCACCCCCCCCCGGGCTCTTCGCCGTCTTTATGGCTACACCTTC. Its protein is CATPPRALRRLYGYTF.

This chain joins TRBV2 and TRBJ2-7; D not resolved. This CDR3 comprises 13 residues. The germline CDR1 and CDR2 sequences are SNHLY and FYNNEI. Trimming shortened V by 9 bases and J by 2 bases, and 14 bases separated the two germline ends. CDR3 sequence reads: CASSDVGTYEQYF. In DNA form, the CDR3 reads TGTGCCAGTTCGGATGTGGGGACCTACGAGCAGTACTTC.

This rearrangement joins TRBV4-1 to TRBJ2-3, with TRBD1 matching 10 bases. CDR1 and CDR2 from the germline V gene are MGHRA and YSYEKL. Trimming cost V 0 bases and J 4 bases; bases outside gene matches: 1. This CDR3 spans 15 amino acids. The DNA for the CDR3 is TGCGCCAGCAGCCAAGACGGGACAGGGGCAGATACGCAGTATTTT. This translates into CASSQDGTGADTQYF.

This clonotype was counted at least ten times. The chain joins TRBV7-6 to TRBJ2-3, with a weak D call TRBD1 (6 bases). CDR1 and CDR2 (germline): SGHVS, FNYEAQ. The germline V and J ends were trimmed by 2 bases and 4 bases, with 10 bases remaining between them. This CDR3 has 14 amino acids. CDR3 protein: CASSLTQGADTQYF. The CDR3 DNA follows: TGTGCCAGCAGCTTAACACAGGGAGCAGATACGCAGTATTTT.

The rearrangement links TRBV7-9 to TRBJ1-4, with D tentatively TRBD1 (6 bases). CDR3 length: 15 residues. CDR1 is SEHNR, CDR2 FQNEAQ, per germline (reference sequence). Trimming left V 5 bases short and J 6 bases short, with 16 bases between. CDR3 DNA: TGTGCCAGCAGCCAAAAGGGGGAGGAGGATGAAAAACTGTTTTTT. Amino acids: CASSQKGEEDEKLFF.

The chain employs TRBV7-6 and TRBJ1-2; D remains unclear. This CDR3 comprises 12 residues. The ends were cut back, 2 bases at V and 6 bases at J, with 7 bases in the middle. From germline, CDR1 is SGHVS and CDR2 FNYEAQ. The CDR3 here is CASSLTVDGYTF. Written as DNA, the CDR3 is TGTGCCAGCAGCTTAACAGTGGATGGCTACACCTTC.

V is TRBV27 and J is TRBJ2-3, with 7 bases matching TRBD2. Germline CDR1 is MNHEY and CDR2 is SMNVEV (reference sequence). With 6 bases clipped from V and 8 bases from J, the junction kept 11 bases outside the gene matches. This CDR3 spans 14 amino acids. The CDR3 sequence: CASSKQITSVTQYF. The CDR3 bases are TGTGCCAGCAGCAAACAAATTACTAGCGTTACGCAGTATTTT.

This clonotype was seen only a few times. The CDR3 nucleotides read TGTGCCAGCAGCCAAGAAAAGATTAACTATGGCTACACCTTC. This codes for CASSQEKINYGYTF. The chain recombines TRBV4-2 with TRBJ1-2, with D uncertain. The V gene lost 0 bases and the J gene lost 1 base, with 6 bases spanning the gap. From germline, CDR1 is LGHNA and CDR2 YNFKEQ. This CDR3 spans 14 amino acids.

The J gene is TRBJ2-3, the V gene TRBV5-4; TRBD2 might be the D (7 bases). The germline V and J ends were trimmed by 0 bases and 0 bases, with 14 bases remaining between them. CDR1 is SGHNT and CDR2 is YYREEE in the germline V gene (reference sequence). CDR3 length: 17 amino acids. The CDR3 DNA is TGTGCCAGCAGCTTGGAAGGGGGGGGCAGTAGCACAGATACGCAGTATTTT. Translated, it gives CASSLEGGGSSTDTQYF.

This chain uses TRBV29-1 with TRBJ2-5; 7 nucleotides align to TRBD1. V gave up 7 bases and J gave up 7 bases; unmatched junction bases: 6. The CDR3 length is 11 residues. Germline V lookup: CDR1 SQVTM, CDR2 ANQGSEA. The CDR3 here is CSAGTAGTQYF. Here the CDR3 DNA reads TGCAGCGCAGGGACAGCTGGGACCCAGTACTTC.

The chain combines TRBV12-3 or TRBV12-4 with TRBJ2-7, with D perhaps TRBD2 (6 bases). This CDR3 has 14 residues. Trimming cost V 2 bases and J 6 bases, with 14 bases left between them. CDR3 nucleotides: TGTGCCAGCAGTTTATTTTTTGGGGGAGGCGAGCAGTACTTC. This gives the protein CASSLFFGGGEQYF.

This rearrangement joins TRBV12-5 to TRBJ2-3; D is undetermined. Germline values: CDR1 LGHNT, CDR2 FRNRAP. Trimming pared 7 bases from V and 2 bases from J, leaving 16 bases between. CDR3 length: 15 amino acids. CDR3 nucleotide sequence: TGTGCTAGTGCAAAGATCTCCTACTACACAGATACGCAGTATTTT. Protein product: CASAKISYYTDTQYF.

This rearrangement joins TRBV9 to TRBJ2-1; D possibly corresponds to TRBD2 (7 bases). Germline V gene lookup returns CDR1 SGDLS and CDR2 YYNGEE. The CDR3 consists of 16 residues. Trimming took 8 bases from V and 2 from J, leaving 20 bases between them. DNA of the CDR3: TGTGCCAGTGGATCGGTTTTAGGGGGGGCCTACAATGAGCAGTTCTTC. Translated, it gives CASGSVLGGAYNEQFF.

This clonotype was seen many times. V is TRBV7-2 and J is TRBJ2-1, with D possibly TRBD2 on 6 matching bases. The CDR3 consists of 17 residues. Germline V gene lookup returns CDR1 SGHTA and CDR2 FQGNSA. Between the trimmed V and J ends, which lost 5 bases and 5 bases, there was a span of 22 bases. CDR3 sequence (DNA): TGTGCCAGCAGCCAGCGTTATGGGGGGACCGTGAACAATGAGCAGTTCTTC. Translating gives CASSQRYGGTVNNEQFF.

The V gene is TRBV4-3, the J gene TRBJ1-6; 7 bases fit TRBD1. The CDR3 has 17 residues. J was trimmed by 8 bases and V by 3 bases; bases with no gene match: 13. Germline lookup yields CDR1 LGHNA and CDR2 YSLEER. The CDR3 nucleotides are TGCGCCAGCAGCCAGACGTTAGGGACAGCTCTCTATTCACCCCTCCACTTT. Its protein is CASSQTLGTALYSPLHF.

This clonotype came up a few times. The chain carries TRBV29-1 and TRBJ1-1; 9 bases are shared with TRBD1. CDR3 size: 16 residues. With 6 bases clipped from V and 1 base from J, the junction kept 12 bases outside the gene matches. Germline V gene lookup returns CDR1 SQVTM and CDR2 ANQGSEA. CDR3 nucleotides: TGCAGCGTAGACTTTGTCCGGGACAGGGAGAACACTGAAGCTTTCTTT. Translated, it gives CSVDFVRDRENTEAFF.

The gene calls are TRBV6-6 and TRBJ2-1, with D possibly being TRBD1 (6 bases). Germline values: CDR1 MNHNY, CDR2 SVGAGI (reference sequence). There are 14 residues in the CDR3. Trimming removed 8 bases from V and 8 bases from J, with 19 bases in between. The CDR3 bases are TGTGCCAGCGGAAAAGGGGGAGTGGGCTATGAGCAGTTCTTC. Translated: CASGKGGVGYEQFF.

The V call is TRBV29-1, the J call TRBJ2-7; TRBD2 aligns across 13 bases. After removal of 7 bases from V and 5 bases from J, the junction contained 11 bases not matched to a gene. This CDR3 comprises 15 residues. Germline CDR1 is SQVTM and CDR2 is ANQGSEA. The CDR3 bases are TGCAGCGCTGGACTAGCGGGAGACCCCGGCGACGAGCAGTACTTC. Amino acids: CSAGLAGDPGDEQYF.

This chain links TRBV12-3 or TRBV12-4 with TRBJ2-7, with D possibly being TRBD1 (6 bases). V was trimmed by 9 bases and J by 2 bases, leaving 23 bases between them. CDR3 size: 16 residues. The CDR3 sequence: CARPYRTVTGTYEQYF. CDR3 sequence (DNA): TGTGCCAGACCCTACCGGACAGTGACGGGAACCTACGAGCAGTACTTC.